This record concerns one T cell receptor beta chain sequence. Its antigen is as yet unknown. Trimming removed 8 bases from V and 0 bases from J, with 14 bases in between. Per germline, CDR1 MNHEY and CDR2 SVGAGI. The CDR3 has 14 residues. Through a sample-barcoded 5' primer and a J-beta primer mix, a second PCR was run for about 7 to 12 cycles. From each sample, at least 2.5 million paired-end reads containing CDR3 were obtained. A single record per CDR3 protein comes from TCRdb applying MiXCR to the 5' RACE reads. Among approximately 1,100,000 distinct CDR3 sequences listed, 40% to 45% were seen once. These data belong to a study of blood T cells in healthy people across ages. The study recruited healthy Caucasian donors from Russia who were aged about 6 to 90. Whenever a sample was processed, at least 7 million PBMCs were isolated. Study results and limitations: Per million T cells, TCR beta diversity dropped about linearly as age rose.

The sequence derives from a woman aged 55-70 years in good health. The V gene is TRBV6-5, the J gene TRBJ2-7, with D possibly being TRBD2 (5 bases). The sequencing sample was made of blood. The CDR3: CASQSTGSSYEQYF. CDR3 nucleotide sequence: TGTGCCAGCCAATCAACTGGGAGCTCCTACGAGCAGTACTTC.